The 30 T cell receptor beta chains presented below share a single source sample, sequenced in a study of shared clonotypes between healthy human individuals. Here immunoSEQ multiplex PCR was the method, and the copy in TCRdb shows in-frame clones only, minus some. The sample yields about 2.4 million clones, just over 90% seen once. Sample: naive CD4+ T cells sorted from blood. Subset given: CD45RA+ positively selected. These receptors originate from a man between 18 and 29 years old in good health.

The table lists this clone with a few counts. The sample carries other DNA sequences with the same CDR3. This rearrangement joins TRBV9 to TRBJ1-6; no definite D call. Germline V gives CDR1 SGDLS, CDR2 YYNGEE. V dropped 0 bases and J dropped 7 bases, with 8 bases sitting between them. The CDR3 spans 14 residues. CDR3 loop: CASSVDPGNSPLHF. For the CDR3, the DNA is TGTGCCAGCAGCGTAGATCCGGGGAATTCACCCCTCCACTTT.

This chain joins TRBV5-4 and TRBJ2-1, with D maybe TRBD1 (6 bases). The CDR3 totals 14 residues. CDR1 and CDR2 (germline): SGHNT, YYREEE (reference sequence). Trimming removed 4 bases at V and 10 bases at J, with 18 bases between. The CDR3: CASSPTPDSSEQFF. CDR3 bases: TGTGCCAGCAGCCCGACCCCGGACAGCTCAGAGCAGTTCTTC.

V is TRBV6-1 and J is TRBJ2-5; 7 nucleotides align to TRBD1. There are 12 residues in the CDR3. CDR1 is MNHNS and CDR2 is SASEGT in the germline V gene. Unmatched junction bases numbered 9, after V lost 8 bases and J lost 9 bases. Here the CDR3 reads CASSGQGVPQYF. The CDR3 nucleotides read TGTGCCAGCTCCGGTCAGGGGGTCCCCCAGTACTTC.

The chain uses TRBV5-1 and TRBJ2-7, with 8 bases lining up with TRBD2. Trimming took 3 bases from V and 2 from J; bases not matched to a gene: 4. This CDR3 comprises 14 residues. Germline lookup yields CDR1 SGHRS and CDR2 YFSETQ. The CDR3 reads CASSSTSGTYEQYF. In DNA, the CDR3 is TGCGCCAGCAGCTCTACTAGCGGAACCTACGAGCAGTACTTC.

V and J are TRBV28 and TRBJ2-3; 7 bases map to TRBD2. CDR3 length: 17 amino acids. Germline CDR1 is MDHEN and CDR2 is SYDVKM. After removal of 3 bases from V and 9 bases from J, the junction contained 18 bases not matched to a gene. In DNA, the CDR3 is TGTGCCAGCAGTTTTACCGGCGGGGGTAGCCTAGGTAAAACGCAGTATTTT. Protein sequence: CASSFTGGGSLGKTQYF.

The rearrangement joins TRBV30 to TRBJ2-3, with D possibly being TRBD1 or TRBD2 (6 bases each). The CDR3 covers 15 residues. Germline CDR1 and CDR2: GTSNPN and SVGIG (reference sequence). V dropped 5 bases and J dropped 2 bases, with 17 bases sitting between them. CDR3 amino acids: CAWGVGGTPTDTQYF. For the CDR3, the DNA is TGTGCCTGGGGGGTAGGGGGGACCCCCACAGATACGCAGTATTTT.

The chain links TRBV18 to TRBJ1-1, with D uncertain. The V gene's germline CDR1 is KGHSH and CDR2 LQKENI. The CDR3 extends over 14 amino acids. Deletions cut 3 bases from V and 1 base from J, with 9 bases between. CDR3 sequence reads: CASSPIGQNTEAFF. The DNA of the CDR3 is TGTGCCAGCTCACCCATAGGGCAGAACACTGAAGCTTTCTTT.

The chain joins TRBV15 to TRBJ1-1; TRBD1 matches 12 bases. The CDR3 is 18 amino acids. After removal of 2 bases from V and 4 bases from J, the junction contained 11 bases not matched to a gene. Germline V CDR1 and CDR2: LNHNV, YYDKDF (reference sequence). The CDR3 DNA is TGTGCCACCAGCAGAACCGGGACAGGGGGCTCAATGGGCACTGAAGCTTTCTTT. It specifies CATSRTGTGGSMGTEAFF. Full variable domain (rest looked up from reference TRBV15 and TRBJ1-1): DAMVIQNPRYQVTQFGKPVTLSCSQTLNHNVMYWYQQKSSQAPKLLFHYYDKDFNNEADTPDNFQSRRPNTSFCFLDIRSPGLGDTAMYLCATSRTGTGGSMGTEAFFGQGTRLTVV.

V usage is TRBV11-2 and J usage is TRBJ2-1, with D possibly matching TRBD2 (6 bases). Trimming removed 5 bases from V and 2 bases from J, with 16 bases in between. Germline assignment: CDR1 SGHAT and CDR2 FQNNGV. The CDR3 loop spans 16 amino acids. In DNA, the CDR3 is TGTGCCAGCAGCCCTCGTCGGGACTTTCCCTACAATGAGCAGTTCTTC. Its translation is CASSPRRDFPYNEQFF.

The CDR3 DNA sequence: TGTGCCAGCGGGCCAATCCTAGCCAAAAACATTCAGTACTTC. Translated, it gives CASGPILAKNIQYF. V is TRBV2 and J is TRBJ2-4, with unresolved D. The germline V gene encodes CDR1 SNHLY and CDR2 FYNNEI. The CDR3 loop spans 14 amino acids. Trimming left V 8 bases short and J 0 bases short, with 11 bases between.

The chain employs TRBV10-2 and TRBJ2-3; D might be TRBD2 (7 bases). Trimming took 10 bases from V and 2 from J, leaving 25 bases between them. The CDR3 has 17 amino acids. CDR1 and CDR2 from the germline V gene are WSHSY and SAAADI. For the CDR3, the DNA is TGCGCCACCGGCTCCGGAGGAGGGGGGGCCAACACAGATACGCAGTATTTT. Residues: CATGSGGGGANTDTQYF.

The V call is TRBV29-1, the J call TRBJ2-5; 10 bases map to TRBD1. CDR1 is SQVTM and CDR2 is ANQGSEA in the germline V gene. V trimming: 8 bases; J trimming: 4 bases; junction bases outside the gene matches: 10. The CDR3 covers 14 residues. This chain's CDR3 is CSYTGTGVPETQYF. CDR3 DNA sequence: TGCAGCTATACCGGGACAGGGGTACCAGAGACCCAGTACTTC.

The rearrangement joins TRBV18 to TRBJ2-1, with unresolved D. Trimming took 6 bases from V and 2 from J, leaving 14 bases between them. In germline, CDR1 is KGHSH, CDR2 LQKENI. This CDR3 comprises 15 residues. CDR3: CASSTRPPPYNEQFF. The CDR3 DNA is TGTGCCAGCTCTACCCGGCCCCCCCCCTACAATGAGCAGTTCTTC.

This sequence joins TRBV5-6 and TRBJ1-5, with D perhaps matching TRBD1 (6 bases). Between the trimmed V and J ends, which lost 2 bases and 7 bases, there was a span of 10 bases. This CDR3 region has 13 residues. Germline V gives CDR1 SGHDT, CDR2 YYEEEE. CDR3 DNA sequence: TGTGCCAGCAGCTTCGAGGACAGACAGCCCCAGCATTTT. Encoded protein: CASSFEDRQPQHF.

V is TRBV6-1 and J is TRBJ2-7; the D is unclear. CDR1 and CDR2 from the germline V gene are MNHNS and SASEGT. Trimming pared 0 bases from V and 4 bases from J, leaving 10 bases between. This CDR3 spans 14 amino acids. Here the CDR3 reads CASSEAGQLYEQYF. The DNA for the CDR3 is TGTGCCAGCAGTGAAGCCGGGCAGCTGTACGAGCAGTACTTC.

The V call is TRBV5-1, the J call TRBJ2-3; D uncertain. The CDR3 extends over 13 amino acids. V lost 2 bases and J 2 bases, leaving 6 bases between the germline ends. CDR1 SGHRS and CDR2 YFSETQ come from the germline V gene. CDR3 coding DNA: TGCGCCAGCAGCTTACAGCCCACAGATACGCAGTATTTT. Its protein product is CASSLQPTDTQYF.

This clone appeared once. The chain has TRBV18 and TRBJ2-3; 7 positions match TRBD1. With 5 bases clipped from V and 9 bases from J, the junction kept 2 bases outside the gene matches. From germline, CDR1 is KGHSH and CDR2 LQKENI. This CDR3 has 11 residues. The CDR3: CASSETGTQYF. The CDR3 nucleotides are TGTGCCAGCTCAGAGACAGGGACGCAGTATTTT.

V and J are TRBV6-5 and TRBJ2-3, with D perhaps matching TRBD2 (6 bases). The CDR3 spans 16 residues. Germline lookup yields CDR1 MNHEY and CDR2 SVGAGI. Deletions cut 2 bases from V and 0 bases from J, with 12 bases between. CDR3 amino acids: CASSYIPGVSTDTQYF. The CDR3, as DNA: TGTGCCAGCAGTTACATTCCGGGGGTTAGCACAGATACGCAGTATTTT.

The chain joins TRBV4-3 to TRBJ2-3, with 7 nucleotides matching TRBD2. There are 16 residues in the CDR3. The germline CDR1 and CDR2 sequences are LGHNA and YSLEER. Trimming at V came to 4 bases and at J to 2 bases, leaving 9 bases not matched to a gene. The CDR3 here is CASSPFGERDTDTQYF. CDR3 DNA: TGCGCCAGCAGCCCATTCGGTGAGCGGGACACAGATACGCAGTATTTT.

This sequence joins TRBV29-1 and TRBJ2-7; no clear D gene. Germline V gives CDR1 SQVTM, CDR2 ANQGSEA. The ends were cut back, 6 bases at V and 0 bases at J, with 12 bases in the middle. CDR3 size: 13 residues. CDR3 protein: CSVKKDGSYEQYF. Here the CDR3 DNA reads TGCAGCGTCAAGAAAGACGGCTCCTACGAGCAGTACTTC.

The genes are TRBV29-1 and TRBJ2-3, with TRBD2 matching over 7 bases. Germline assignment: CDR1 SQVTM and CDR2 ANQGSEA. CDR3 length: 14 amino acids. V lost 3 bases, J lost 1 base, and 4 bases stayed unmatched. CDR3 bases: TGCAGCGTTGACGTGGCGGGGGGCACAGATACGCAGTATTTT. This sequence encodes CSVDVAGGTDTQYF.

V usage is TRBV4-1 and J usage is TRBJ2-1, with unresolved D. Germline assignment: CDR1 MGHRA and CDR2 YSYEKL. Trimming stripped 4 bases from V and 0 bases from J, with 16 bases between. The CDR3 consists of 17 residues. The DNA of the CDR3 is TGCGCCAGCAGCCCGCAACTGGACCGGAGCTCCTACAATGAGCAGTTCTTC. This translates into CASSPQLDRSSYNEQFF.

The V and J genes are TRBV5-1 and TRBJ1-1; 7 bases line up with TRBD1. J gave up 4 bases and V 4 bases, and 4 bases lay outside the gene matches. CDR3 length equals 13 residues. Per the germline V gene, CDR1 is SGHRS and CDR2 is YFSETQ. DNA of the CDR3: TGCGCCAGCAGCGACCCAGGGGGCACTGAAGCTTTCTTT. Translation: CASSDPGGTEAFF.

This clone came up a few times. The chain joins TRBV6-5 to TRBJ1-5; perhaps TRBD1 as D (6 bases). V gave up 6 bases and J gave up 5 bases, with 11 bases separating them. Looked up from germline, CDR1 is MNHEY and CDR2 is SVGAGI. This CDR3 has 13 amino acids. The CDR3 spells CASRGTPYQPQHF. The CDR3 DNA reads TGTGCCAGCAGAGGGACACCCTATCAGCCCCAGCATTTT.

The chain's CDR3 is CASSPLQAAEQFF. The CDR3, as DNA: TGTGCCAGCAGCCCACTCCAAGCGGCTGAGCAGTTCTTC. This chain uses TRBV6-5 with TRBJ2-1; maybe TRBD2 (5 bases). Trimming removed 6 bases from V and 9 bases from J, with 15 bases in between. CDR3 length equals 13 residues. From germline, CDR1 is MNHEY and CDR2 SVGAGI.

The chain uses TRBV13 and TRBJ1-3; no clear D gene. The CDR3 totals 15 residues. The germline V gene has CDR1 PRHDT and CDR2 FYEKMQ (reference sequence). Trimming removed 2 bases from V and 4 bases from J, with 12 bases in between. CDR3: CASSLRADKGNTIYF. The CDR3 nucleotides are TGTGCCAGCAGCTTACGGGCAGACAAGGGAAACACCATATATTTT.

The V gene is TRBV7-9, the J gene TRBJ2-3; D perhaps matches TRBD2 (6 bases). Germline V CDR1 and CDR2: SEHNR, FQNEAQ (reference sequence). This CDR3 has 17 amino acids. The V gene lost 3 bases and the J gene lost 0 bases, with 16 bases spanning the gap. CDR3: CASSFLWTIPSTDTQYF. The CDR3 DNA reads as TGTGCCAGCAGCTTCCTTTGGACTATTCCTAGCACAGATACGCAGTATTTT.

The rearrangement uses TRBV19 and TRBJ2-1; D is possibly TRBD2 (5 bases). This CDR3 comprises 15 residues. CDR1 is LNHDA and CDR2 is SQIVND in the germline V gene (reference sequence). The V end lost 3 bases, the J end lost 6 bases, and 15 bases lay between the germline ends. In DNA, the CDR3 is TGTGCCAGTAGTATGGAAGGTCTACGGGGCAATGAGCAGTTCTTC. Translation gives CASSMEGLRGNEQFF. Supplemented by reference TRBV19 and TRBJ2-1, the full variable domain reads DGGITQSPKYLFRKEGQNVTLSCEQNLNHDAMYWYRQDPGQGLRLIYYSQIVNDFQKGDIAEGYSVSREKKESFPLTVTSAQKNPTAFYLCASSMEGLRGNEQFFGPGTRLTVL.

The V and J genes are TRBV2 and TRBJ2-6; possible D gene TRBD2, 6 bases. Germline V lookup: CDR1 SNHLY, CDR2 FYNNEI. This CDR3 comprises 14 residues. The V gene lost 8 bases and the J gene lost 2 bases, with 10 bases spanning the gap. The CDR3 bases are TGTGCCAGCCGGGACTTCACTGGGGCCAACGTCCTGACTTTC. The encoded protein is CASRDFTGANVLTF.

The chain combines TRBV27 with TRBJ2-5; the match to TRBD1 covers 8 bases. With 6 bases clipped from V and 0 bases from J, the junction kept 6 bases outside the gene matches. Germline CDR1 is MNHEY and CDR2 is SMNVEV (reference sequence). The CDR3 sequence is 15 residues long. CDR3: CASRKDRAHQETQYF. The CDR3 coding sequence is TGTGCCAGCAGGAAGGACAGGGCACACCAAGAGACCCAGTACTTC.